This T cell receptor beta chain was sequenced for a study of beta chain features in type 1 diabetes. Overall study: Cell yields, age and gender were similar between patients and healthy donors.

V lost 1 base and J lost 7, with 10 bases in between. Germline CDR1 reads MGHRA; CDR2 reads YSYEKL. This CDR3 has 14 residues. Every bit of the isolated RNA underwent reverse transcription, so sequencing read expressed TCRB transcripts. Only in-frame clones appear in the TCRdb table, and some are missing; sequencing was by immunoSEQ multiplex PCR. The repertoire holds 200,000 to 300,000 clones, under 13% seen once, with approximately 0.015% in the top ten. This clone has more than one count but fewer than ten. Antigen unknown. Study-level findings and limits: All four CD4+ subsets from Type 1 diabetes patients carried moderately but significantly shorter TCRB CDR3s. There was no resolution here of whether HLA type influences TCRB rearrangement.

Sequenced input: naive CD4+ T cells from blood. This TCR was recovered from a man aged 25 to 45 with type 1 diabetes. The chain uses TRBV4-1 and TRBJ1-4; possibly TRBD1 for D (6 bases). The CDR3 DNA is TGCGCCAGCAGCCAAGTACAGGGTACTGAAAAACTGTTTTTT. It encodes CASSQVQGTEKLFF.